This is a list of T cell receptor beta chains from one sample in a study of cytomegalovirus exposure and HLA in healthy donors. The table came from immunoSEQ multiplex PCR; TCRdb's copy has only in-frame clones and leaves some out. The sample has 180,000 or so clones; around 80% are singletons. The sequenced sample consisted of PBMCs. The receptors here all came from a man aged 18 to 30 in good health and CMV-seronegative. CDR3s include the opening cysteine and the closing phenylalanine or tryptophan. D genes are given only for firm matches. For some rows the clone size is stated as once, few or many, or as a class when expanded; others skip it.

TRBV28	NA	once	TRBJ1-5	CASSLAGLKNQPQHF	TGTGCCAGCAGTTTAGCCGGACTCAAAAATCAGCCCCAGCATTTT
TRBV6-1	NA	few	TRBJ1-6	CASSDRWRSSPLHF	TGTGCCAGCAGCGACAGGTGGAGGAGTTCACCCCTCCACTTT
TRBV19	NA	NA	TRBJ2-1	CASSPGRRGPSNEQFF	TGTGCCAGTAGTCCGGGACGGAGGGGGCCGAGCAATGAGCAGTTCTTC
TRBV7-3	TRBD2	few	TRBJ2-3	CASSPGTSGAGVTDTQYF	TGTGCCAGCAGCCCCGGGACTAGTGGGGCGGGGGTCACAGATACGCAGTATTTT
TRBV29-1	TRBD1	NA	TRBJ1-2	CSVGGQNYGYTF	TGCAGCGTAGGGGGACAGAACTATGGCTACACCTTC
TRBV6-1	NA	NA	TRBJ1-4	CASSELFNEKLFF	TGTGCCAGCAGTGAACTGTTTAATGAAAAACTGTTTTTT
TRBV2	NA	few	TRBJ1-1	CASRGGPEAFF	TGTGCCAGCAGGGGGGGTCCTGAAGCTTTCTTT
TRBV7-2	NA	once	TRBJ2-7	CACKPETGRTYEQYF	TGTGCCTGTAAACCCGAGACAGGTAGGACCTACGAGCAGTACTTC
TRBV30	NA	NA	TRBJ2-3	CAFSGGPGDTQYF	TGTGCCTTCTCCGGGGGGCCAGGGGATACGCAGTATTTT
TRBV27	NA	NA	TRBJ2-7	CASGRYEQYF	TGTGCCAGCGGCAGATACGAGCAGTACTTC
TRBV7-9	NA	NA	TRBJ2-2	CASSQTRGTGELFF	TGTGCCAGCAGCCAGACACGTGGCACCGGGGAGCTGTTTTTT
TRBV6-1	TRBD2	NA	TRBJ2-1	CASSEVRGLAGGEQFF	TGTGCCAGCAGTGAAGTGCGGGGACTAGCGGGCGGTGAGCAGTTCTTC
TRBV28	TRBD1	NA	TRBJ1-1	CASTQGGNTEAFF	TGTGCCAGCACCCAGGGGGGGAACACTGAAGCTTTCTTT
TRBV7-9	NA	once	TRBJ1-5	CASTKDSYQPQHF	TGTGCCAGCACCAAAGACAGTTATCAGCCCCAGCATTTT
TRBV2	NA	NA	TRBJ2-5	CASSEFGRLGTQETQYF	TGTGCCAGCAGTGAGTTTGGTCGGCTCGGGACACAAGAGACCCAGTACTTC
TRBV9	NA	NA	TRBJ2-1	CASSVGTGGDEQFF	TGTGCCAGCAGCGTAGGGACAGGAGGGGATGAGCAGTTCTTC
TRBV7-2	TRBD2	NA	TRBJ2-5	CASSSTGAGGPMETQYF	TGTGCCAGCAGCTCCACCGGCGCGGGAGGGCCGATGGAGACCCAGTACTTC
TRBV7-9	NA	NA	TRBJ2-7	CASSLAAGIRSYEQYF	TGTGCCAGCAGCTTAGCGGCGGGGATTAGGTCCTACGAGCAGTACTTC
TRBV2	NA	NA	TRBJ1-2	CASSEARAYGYTF	TGTGCCAGCAGTGAAGCCAGGGCCTATGGCTACACCTTC
TRBV27	TRBD1	once	TRBJ2-7	CASSLDRRMGQYF	TGTGCCAGCAGTTTGGACAGGCGGATGGGGCAGTACTTC
TRBV7-3	NA	NA	TRBJ2-5	CASSLNGQGGETQYF	TGTGCCAGCAGCTTAAATGGTCAGGGGGGAGAGACCCAGTACTTC
TRBV28	TRBD1	NA	TRBJ2-5	CASSRGQGEDF	TGTGCCAGCAGCCGGGGACAGGGAGAGGACTTC
TRBV27	NA	NA	TRBJ1-5	CASSAAGFMPQHF	TGTGCCAGCAGCGCAGCGGGGTTTATGCCCCAGCATTTT
TRBV30	NA	NA	TRBJ2-7	CAWSVVWHEQYF	TGTGCCTGGAGTGTAGTCTGGCACGAGCAGTACTTC
TRBV10-1	TRBD2	NA	TRBJ2-3	CASRKRDTDTQYF	TGCGCCAGCAGAAAGCGGGACACAGATACGCAGTATTTT
TRBV2	NA	once	TRBJ1-2	CASGPNYGYTF	TGTGCCAGCGGCCCTAACTATGGCTACACCTTC
TRBV21-1	NA	few	TRBJ2-1	CASSKEDSDGFQDEQFF	TGTGCCAGCAGCAAAGAAGATAGCGATGGGTTCCAGGATGAGCAGTTCTTC
TRBV6-5	NA	NA	TRBJ1-6	CASTPTPNNSPLHF	TGTGCCAGCACCCCGACACCGAATAATTCACCCCTCCACTTT
TRBV7-9	NA	NA	TRBJ2-5	CASRSFQETQYF	TGTGCCAGCAGGTCGTTTCAAGAGACCCAGTACTTC
TRBV10-3	TRBD1	NA	TRBJ2-1	CAISEFGTGSDEQFF	TGTGCCATCAGTGAGTTCGGGACAGGGTCTGATGAGCAGTTCTTC
TRBV14	TRBD1	NA	TRBJ1-2	CASSLFDRGGGYTF	TGTGCCAGCAGCCTTTTCGACAGGGGGGGTGGCTACACCTTC
TRBV10-3	TRBD2	NA	TRBJ2-1	CAISVIAGGTNEQFF	TGTGCCATCAGCGTAATAGCGGGGGGAACCAATGAGCAGTTCTTC
TRBV30	NA	NA	TRBJ1-2	CAWSGSGYGYTF	TGTGCCTGGAGTGGGTCCGGTTATGGCTACACCTTC
TRBV6-5	NA	NA	TRBJ1-2	CASRSLGGGFLGYTF	TGTGCCAGCAGATCCCTCGGGGGGGGTTTCCTAGGCTACACCTTC
TRBV28	TRBD1	NA	TRBJ2-5	CASRTLDRGLNGQYF	TGTGCCAGCAGGACCCTGGACAGGGGGCTTAATGGGCAGTACTTC